Each of the 10 T cell receptor beta chains below was sequenced from the same sample in a study of blood T cell repertoires in COVID-19. TCRdb keeps only in-frame clones here, not all; method: immunoSEQ multiplex PCR. The data hold over 300,000 clones, with approximately 90% observed a single time. Sequenced sample: PBMCs or T cells enriched from blood (not recorded which). The origin of the receptors is a woman aged 40 to 50 who had recovered from COVID-19.

In its sample, this clone was seen once. The gene calls are TRBV18 and TRBJ1-5; tentative D call: TRBD1 (6 bases). From germline, CDR1 is KGHSH and CDR2 LQKENI. Trimming removed 6 bases from V and 4 bases from J, with 19 bases in between. CDR3 length: 16 amino acids. CDR3 protein: CASSEGGGRGNQPQHF. The DNA of the CDR3 is TGTGCCAGCTCCGAGGGCGGGGGGCGAGGTAATCAGCCCCAGCATTTT.

In its sample, this clone was seen a few times. This chain connects TRBV9 to TRBJ2-7; 11 bases line up with TRBD2. V lost 4 bases to trimming and J lost 4 bases; unmatched junction nucleotides: 7. Germline CDR1 and CDR2: SGDLS and YYNGEE. CDR3 length: 15 amino acids. The CDR3 loop reads CASSPAGLAGYEQYF. As DNA, the CDR3 is TGTGCCAGCAGCCCAGCCGGACTAGCGGGTTACGAGCAGTACTTC.

To note about this clone: The same CDR3 arises from other DNA sequences in this sample as well. The CDR3 here is CASSISLNTGELFF. In DNA, the CDR3 is TGTGCCAGTAGTATTAGCCTGAACACCGGGGAGCTGTTTTTT. The chain combines TRBV19 with TRBJ2-2, with D uncertain. The germline CDR1 and CDR2 sequences are LNHDA and SQIVND (reference sequence). V was cut by 3 bases and J by 1 base, with 6 bases left in between. The CDR3 is made up of 14 amino acids.

This sequence joins TRBV19 and TRBJ1-5, with D hard to call. The germline gives CDR1 LNHDA, CDR2 SQIVND (reference sequence). V was pared by 3 bases and J by 5 bases, with 14 bases between. The length of the CDR3 is 15 residues. The DNA for the CDR3 is TGTGCCAGTAGTATCACCGGGAGCGGGGATCAGCCCCAGCATTTT. Protein sequence: CASSITGSGDQPQHF.

This clone was seen only a few times. The chain combines TRBV24-1 with TRBJ2-5; maybe TRBD2 (6 bases). Trimming shortened V by 3 bases and J by 5 bases, and 12 bases separated the two germline ends. The length of the CDR3 is 14 residues. Germline CDR1 is KGHDR and CDR2 is SFDVKD. CDR3 residues: CATSDLDYGETQYF. Here the CDR3 DNA reads TGTGCCACCAGTGATCTGGACTATGGGGAGACCCAGTACTTC.

This clone was seen a single time. In nucleotides, the CDR3 is TGTGCCAGTAGTATAGCCGGGGAAGGCCCCTACGAGCAGTACTTC. Translating it yields CASSIAGEGPYEQYF. The chain carries TRBV19 and TRBJ2-7, with TRBD2 as a possible D gene (5 bases). The germline V and J ends were trimmed by 1 base and 2 bases, with 12 bases remaining between them. The CDR3 loop spans 15 amino acids. In germline, CDR1 is LNHDA, CDR2 SQIVND (reference sequence).

This clone was seen many times. The chain links TRBV20-1 to TRBJ2-7; D ambiguous. This CDR3 has 11 residues. Germline-derived CDR1 and CDR2 are DFQATT and SNEGSKA (reference sequence). Here the CDR3 reads CSQGRGYEQYF. In DNA form, the CDR3 reads TGCAGCCAAGGTAGAGGCTACGAGCAGTACTTC.

V and J are TRBV19 and TRBJ1-2; 7 bases line up with TRBD1. V lost 7 bases and J lost 4; bases outside the gene matches: 12. The length of the CDR3 is 15 residues. CDR1 and CDR2 (germline): LNHDA, SQIVND (reference sequence). The CDR3 is CASKEGQAFFYGYTF. CDR3 nucleotides: TGTGCCAGTAAAGAAGGACAGGCTTTTTTCTATGGCTACACCTTC. The full variable domain, completed using reference TRBV19 and TRBJ1-2, is DGGITQSPKYLFRKEGQNVTLSCEQNLNHDAMYWYRQDPGQGLRLIYYSQIVNDFQKGDIAEGYSVSREKKESFPLTVTSAQKNPTAFYLCASKEGQAFFYGYTFGSGTRLTVV.

V gene TRBV6-4 combines with J gene TRBJ2-7; 7 positions match TRBD1. J gave up 3 bases and V 4 bases, and 12 bases lay outside the gene matches. The CDR3 extends over 16 amino acids. Germline CDR1 is MRHNA and CDR2 is SNTAGT. The DNA of the CDR3 is TGTGCCAGCAGTGCGTTTCTGACGAGGACAGGCTACGAGCAGTACTTC. Translated: CASSAFLTRTGYEQYF.

The count of this clone is one. V and J are TRBV3-1 (or the pseudogene TRBV3-2) and TRBJ2-1; weak D call: TRBD1 (6 bases). There are 15 residues in the CDR3. Between the trimmed V and J ends, which lost 3 bases and 5 bases, there was a span of 14 bases. CDR1 is LGHDT, CDR2 YNNKEL, per germline (reference sequence). In DNA form, the CDR3 reads TGTGCCAGCAGCCATCTGAGCAAGGGGGACAATGAGCAGTTCTTC. This codes for CASSHLSKGDNEQFF.